This T cell receptor (beta chain) was sequenced for a study of blood T cell repertoires in COVID-19. Study background: Material from acute and convalescent COVID-19 was sourced from the United States, Italy and Spain. T cells, B-cell-depleted T cells, or PBMCs supplied cDNA or gDNA.

Germline CDR1 LGHNA, CDR2 YNFKEQ. The ends were cut back, 0 bases at V and 9 bases at J, with 17 bases in the middle. The CDR3 spans 15 residues. Assay used: immunoSEQ multiplex PCR; TCRdb lists only in-frame clones, some missing. The table shows approximately 330,000 clones, with about 91% occurring only once. Material for sequencing was peripheral blood. This TCR was recovered from a man aged 25-45 years with COVID-19, enrolled during active disease. The V gene is TRBV4-2, the J gene TRBJ1-1; D is unresolved. CDR3 residues: CASSQDLGGSNQAFF. In nucleotides, the CDR3 is TGTGCCAGCAGCCAAGATCTCGGCGGCTCCAACCAAGCTTTCTTT.